A single sample is the source of the 16 T cell receptor beta chains below, sequenced in a study of Ad26.COV2.S vaccination and SARS-CoV-2 variants. The sample's treatment: over 15 received Ad26.COV2.S at low or high dose, single or two shots; about 5 received placebo; per-sample allocation not given. After the first vaccine or placebo injection, samples were drawn on day 63. The protocol was immunoSEQ multiplex PCR, while the TCRdb copy is restricted to in-frame clones and leaves out a portion. The table lists roughly 400,000 clones, around 92% of them singletons. This material consisted of peripheral blood, taken in a trial of Ad26.COV2.S vaccine versus placebo. These TCRs come from a person aged 18-65 years who received the Ad26.COV2.S COVID-19 vaccine or a placebo.

The V gene is TRBV19, the J gene TRBJ2-7; 7 bases match TRBD1. V shed 3 bases, J shed 6 bases, and the junction held 8 bases outside the gene matches. Germline loops: CDR1 LNHDA, CDR2 SQIVND (reference sequence). The CDR3 extends over 14 amino acids. The CDR3 nucleotides read TGTGCCAGTAGTATCCGACAGGGTTTGGGCGAGCAGTACTTC. Translating it yields CASSIRQGLGEQYF.

The V gene is TRBV7-8, the J gene TRBJ2-7, with D possibly matching TRBD1 (6 bases). The germline V gene encodes CDR1 SGHVS and CDR2 FQNEAQ. The CDR3 runs 15 residues. V shed 1 base and J shed 4 bases, with 14 bases lying between them. CDR3 nucleotide sequence: TGTGCCAGCAGCTTAGAGTCCAGGGGTTTTTACGAGCAGTACTTC. Translated: CASSLESRGFYEQYF.

This rearrangement joins TRBV7-9 to TRBJ1-2; no firm D call. Germline CDR1 SEHNR, CDR2 FQNEAQ (reference sequence). V was cut by 1 base and J by 6 bases, with 12 bases left in between. CDR3 size: 14 residues. This CDR3 is CASSLVGPFDGYTF. CDR3 sequence (DNA): TGTGCCAGCAGCTTAGTTGGCCCCTTCGATGGCTACACCTTC.

This sequence joins TRBV6-5 and TRBJ1-4; D may be TRBD1 (5 bases). The germline gives CDR1 MNHEY, CDR2 SVGAGI. CDR3 length: 15 residues. The germline V and J ends were trimmed by 2 bases and 7 bases, with 14 bases remaining between them. The CDR3 spells CASSYKGRVGEKLFF. CDR3 in DNA: TGTGCCAGCAGTTACAAGGGGCGCGTGGGTGAAAAACTGTTTTTT.

This chain joins TRBV9 and TRBJ2-1; 8 bases fit TRBD2. The CDR3 has 18 amino acids. Germline-derived CDR1 and CDR2 are SGDLS and YYNGEE. The junction had 13 bases not matched to a gene; V was cut back by 2 bases and J by 3 bases. The CDR3 nucleotides are TGTGCCAGCAGCGTTTATAGCGGGGAGACGATACTCTACAATGAGCAGTTCTTC. Translating it yields CASSVYSGETILYNEQFF.

The rearrangement uses TRBV14 and TRBJ1-4; D remains ambiguous. Trimming shortened V by 1 base and J by 5 bases, and 11 bases separated the two germline ends. CDR3 length: 15 residues. The germline gives CDR1 SGHDN, CDR2 FVKESK. CDR3 loop: CASSQALRQNEKLFF. DNA of the CDR3: TGTGCCAGCAGCCAAGCCCTCAGGCAGAATGAAAAACTGTTTTTT. The complete variable domain, with remaining parts taken from reference TRBV14 and TRBJ1-4, reads EAGVTQFPSHSVIEKGQTVTLRCDPISGHDNLYWYRRVMGKEIKFLLHFVKESKQDESGMPNNRFLAERTGGTYSTLKVQPAELEDSGVYFCASSQALRQNEKLFFGSGTQLSVL.

On this clone: The sample holds other DNA sequences that translate to the same CDR3. The chain links TRBV5-4 to TRBJ2-7; 8 bases line up with TRBD2. This CDR3 contains 14 residues. With 1 base clipped from V and 1 base from J, the junction kept 1 base outside the gene matches. From germline, CDR1 is SGHNT and CDR2 YYREEE (reference sequence). CDR3 bases: TGTGCCAGCAGCTTGCGGGGGGGATCCTACGAGCAGTACTTC. This codes for CASSLRGGSYEQYF. The entire variable domain, with the rest obtained from reference TRBV5-4 and TRBJ2-7, is as follows: ETGVTQSPTHLIKTRGQQVTLRCSSQSGHNTVSWYQQALGQGPQFIFQYYREEENGRGNFPPRFSGLQFPNYSSELNVNALELDDSALYLCASSLRGGSYEQYFGPGTRLTVT.

The chain combines TRBV7-2 with TRBJ2-1; a possible D gene is TRBD2 (5 bases). CDR3 size: 14 residues. The V and J ends lost 6 bases and 4 bases respectively, with 13 bases between them. Germline V gene sequence: CDR1 SGHTA, CDR2 FQGNSA. The CDR3 sequence is CASRPSLVYNEQFF. CDR3 DNA sequence: TGTGCCAGCAGACCCTCACTAGTATACAATGAGCAGTTCTTC.

The V call is TRBV29-1, the J call TRBJ1-1; no firm D call. Germline V gene lookup returns CDR1 SQVTM and CDR2 ANQGSEA. The length of the CDR3 is 12 residues. V dropped 7 bases and J dropped 0 bases, with 9 bases sitting between them. The CDR3 bases are TGCAGCGGGGGTAGGGTGAACACTGAAGCTTTCTTT. This gives the protein CSGGRVNTEAFF.

The chain is built from TRBV21-1 and TRBJ1-1; TRBD1 reflects the table's D call only, with no check against the DNA. TRBV21-1 is designated a pseudogene. This CDR3 is built from 15 residues. The CDR3 nucleotides read TGTGCCAGCAGCAAAGCAACAGGTTTGAACACTGAAGCTTTCTTT. Translating it yields CASSKATGLNTEAFF.

The rearrangement uses TRBV4-3 and TRBJ2-3; 10 nucleotides match TRBD2. V lost 0 bases, J lost 5 bases, and 8 bases stayed unmatched. The V gene's germline CDR1 is LGHNA and CDR2 YSLEER. The CDR3 sequence is 17 residues long. The CDR3 DNA is TGCGCCAGCAGCCAAGAAACGAAGCGGGGGGGCAGAGATACGCAGTATTTT. It encodes CASSQETKRGGRDTQYF.

This clone was picked up one time. An end of the junction differs from the germline gene, which may be a read error. The chain has TRBV12-3 or TRBV12-4 and TRBJ2-2; D gene ambiguous. This CDR3 has 11 amino acids. CDR3 region: CASSYTRELFF. The DNA of the CDR3 is TGTGCCAGCAGTTACACCCGGGAGCTGTTTTTT.

This sequence joins TRBV12-5 and TRBJ1-2; D remains unclear. In germline, CDR1 is LGHNT, CDR2 FRNRAP. The CDR3 has 16 amino acids. The V end lost 0 bases, the J end lost 8 bases, and 19 bases lay between the germline ends. The DNA for the CDR3 is TGTGCTAGTGGTTTGGTACTAGGGTCCCCCCGGGAGGGCTACACCTTC. As protein: CASGLVLGSPREGYTF.

This clone came up once. This chain links TRBV6-2 or TRBV6-3 with TRBJ2-7; either TRBD1 or TRBD2 may fit D (5 bases each). There are 16 residues in the CDR3. The germline CDR1 and CDR2 sequences are MNHEY and SVGEGT. V was cut by 5 bases and J by 4 bases, with 21 bases left in between. Written as DNA, the CDR3 is TGTGCCAGCAGTCAGCAAATGGGACCGTTTCAGTACGAGCAGTACTTC. Residues: CASSQQMGPFQYEQYF.

The genes are TRBV9 and TRBJ2-6, with a weak D call TRBD1 (5 bases). V was clipped by 3 bases and J by 1 base, with 8 bases between them. This CDR3 region has 15 residues. The germline V gene has CDR1 SGDLS and CDR2 YYNGEE. CDR3 protein: CASSATGSGANVLTF. The CDR3 coding sequence is TGTGCCAGCAGCGCTACAGGTTCTGGGGCCAACGTCCTGACTTTC.

The rearrangement joins TRBV27 to TRBJ1-1; D might be TRBD1 (6 bases). CDR1 MNHEY and CDR2 SMNVEV come from the germline V gene (reference sequence). This CDR3 spans 15 amino acids. The V end lost 7 bases, the J end lost 0 bases, and 15 bases lay between the germline ends. The CDR3 DNA reads TGTGCCAGCACCGGCCGGGACACCATGAACACTGAAGCTTTCTTT. Its protein product is CASTGRDTMNTEAFF.